The next 10 T cell receptor beta chains were all read from a single sample in a study of tissue T cells after allogeneic stem cell transplantation. This table comes from immunoSEQ multiplex PCR, and its TCRdb copy is limited to in-frame clones, with some not included. The sample includes about 4,700 clones, around 60% of them seen just once. Sequencing used left colon tissue, obtained at autopsy. These receptors were collected from a male donor aged 60 or older with lung cancer.

The genes are TRBV30 and TRBJ2-5, with D possibly being TRBD1 (6 bases). Trimming removed 2 bases from V and 1 base from J, with 14 bases in between. Germline V gene sequence: CDR1 GTSNPN, CDR2 SVGIG (reference sequence). This CDR3 region has 15 residues. CDR3 sequence (DNA): TGTGCCTGGAGTCAGGGGTGGGCAATCCAAGAGACCCAGTACTTC. Encoded protein: CAWSQGWAIQETQYF. Full variable domain (missing parts from reference TRBV30 and TRBJ2-5): SQTIHQWPATLVQPVGSPLSLECTVEGTSNPNLYWYRQAAGRGLQLLFYSVGIGQISSEVPQNLSASRPQDRQFILSSKKLLLSDSGFYLCAWSQGWAIQETQYFGPGTRLLVL.

V is TRBV7-9 and J is TRBJ2-5; 10 bases are a match to TRBD1. CDR3 length equals 13 residues. The J segment lost 3 bases and the V segment lost 10 bases, leaving 5 bases of the junction unmatched. Germline CDR1 reads SEHNR; CDR2 reads FQNEAQ (reference sequence). CDR3 DNA sequence: TGTGCCATCACGGGACAGGGGAAAGAGACCCAGTACTTC. Translated, it gives CAITGQGKETQYF.

The chain couples TRBV5-4 to TRBJ1-1, with a tentative D call TRBD1 (5 bases). The V end was cut by 5 bases, the J end by 1 base, with 12 bases between. The CDR3 sequence is 14 residues long. Germline V gives CDR1 SGHNT, CDR2 YYREEE (reference sequence). In DNA, the CDR3 is TGTGCCAGCAGGTCAGACAGTTCGAACACTGAAGCTTTCTTT. Translation gives CASRSDSSNTEAFF.

The CDR3 here is CASSLVTSGGSYNEQFF. CDR3 nucleotides: TGCGCCAGCAGCTTGGTGACTAGCGGGGGCTCTTACAATGAGCAGTTCTTC. The chain combines TRBV5-1 with TRBJ2-1; 12 nucleotides match TRBD2. CDR3 length equals 17 residues. In germline, CDR1 is SGHRS, CDR2 YFSETQ. V trimming: 0 bases; J trimming: 4 bases; junction bases outside the gene matches: 5. Combining the CDR3 with reference TRBV5-1 and TRBJ2-1 gives the whole variable domain KAGVTQTPRYLIKTRGQQVTLSCSPISGHRSVSWYQQTPGQGLQFLFEYFSETQRNKGNFPGRFSGRQFSNSRSEMNVSTLELGDSALYLCASSLVTSGGSYNEQFFGPGTRLTVL.

This clone was observed a single time. The chain links TRBV6-5 to TRBJ2-1; D not resolved. Between the trimmed V and J ends, which lost 6 bases and 8 bases, there was a span of 14 bases. The CDR3 consists of 13 residues. Germline assignment: CDR1 MNHEY and CDR2 SVGAGI. CDR3 bases: TGTGCCAGCAGGCCGCCTGCGAGACATGAGCAGTTCTTC. Protein: CASRPPARHEQFF.

This clone was seen a few times. The J gene is TRBJ2-3, the V gene TRBV28, with 8 nucleotides matching TRBD1. Germline loops: CDR1 MDHEN, CDR2 SYDVKM. The junction had 1 base not matched to a gene; V was cut back by 5 bases and J by 0 bases. This CDR3 contains 14 residues. The CDR3 nucleotides are TGTGCCAGCAGTAGACAGGGGAGCACAGATACGCAGTATTTT. This gives the protein CASSRQGSTDTQYF.

This chain uses TRBV28 with TRBJ2-7; D is unresolved. The germline V gene has CDR1 MDHEN and CDR2 SYDVKM. The CDR3 is made up of 14 amino acids. V lost 5 bases to trimming and J lost 6 bases, with 17 bases between them. CDR3 sequence reads: CASSRRPPVGEQYF. As DNA, the CDR3 is TGTGCCAGCAGTCGACGACCTCCGGTCGGCGAGCAGTACTTC.

The chain links TRBV5-6 to TRBJ1-3, with 7 bases fitting TRBD1. The germline CDR1 and CDR2 sequences are SGHDT and YYEEEE. This CDR3 has 16 amino acids. Germline trimming cut 0 bases from V and 3 bases from J; bases unmatched to any gene: 6. CDR3 sequence: CASSLVQGVDGNTIYF. CDR3 in DNA: TGTGCCAGCAGCTTGGTGCAGGGGGTTGATGGAAACACCATATATTTT.

By share of the sample, this clone is large. V usage is TRBV29-1 and J usage is TRBJ2-2; D possibly corresponds to TRBD1 (6 bases). The CDR3 spans 17 residues. The ends were cut back, 7 bases at V and 6 bases at J, with 27 bases in the middle. Germline CDR1 SQVTM, CDR2 ANQGSEA. CDR3 sequence: CSAALVSSGTSAGELFF. CDR3 bases: TGCAGCGCCGCTCTCGTCTCTTCGGGGACATCAGCCGGGGAGCTGTTTTTT.

The chain is built from TRBV19 and TRBJ2-1; 9 nucleotides align to TRBD1. The V and J ends lost 8 bases and 7 bases, in that order; junction bases with no gene match: 15. The CDR3 consists of 16 residues. From germline, CDR1 is LNHDA and CDR2 SQIVND (reference sequence). CDR3 residues: CASARPGTGSLNEQFF. The CDR3 DNA reads as TGTGCCAGTGCGAGACCCGGGACAGGGTCCTTAAATGAGCAGTTCTTC.